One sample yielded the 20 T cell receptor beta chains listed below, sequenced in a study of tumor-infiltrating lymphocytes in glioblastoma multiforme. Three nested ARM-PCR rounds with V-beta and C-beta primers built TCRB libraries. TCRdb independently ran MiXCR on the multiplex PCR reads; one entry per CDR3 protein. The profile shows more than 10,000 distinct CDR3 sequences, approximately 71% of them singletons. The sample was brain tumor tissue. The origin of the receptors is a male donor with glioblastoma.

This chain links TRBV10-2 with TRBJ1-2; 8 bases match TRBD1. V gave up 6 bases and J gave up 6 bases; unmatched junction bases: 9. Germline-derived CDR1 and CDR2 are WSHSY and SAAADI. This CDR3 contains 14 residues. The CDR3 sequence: CASSVGQGIDGYTF. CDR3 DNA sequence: TGCGCCAGCAGCGTTGGACAGGGAATCGATGGCTACACCTTC.

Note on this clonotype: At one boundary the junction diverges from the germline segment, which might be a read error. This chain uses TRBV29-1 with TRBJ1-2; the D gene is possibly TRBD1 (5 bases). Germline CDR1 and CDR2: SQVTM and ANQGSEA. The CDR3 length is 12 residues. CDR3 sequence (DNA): TGCAGCGCATACACAGGCGTATATGGCTACACATTC. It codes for CSAYTGVYGYTF.

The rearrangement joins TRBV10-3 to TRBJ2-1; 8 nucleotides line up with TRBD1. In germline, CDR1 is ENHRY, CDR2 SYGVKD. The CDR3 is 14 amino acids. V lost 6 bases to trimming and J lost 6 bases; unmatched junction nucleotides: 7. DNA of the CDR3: TGTGCCATCAGCCCGGGACAGGATATCAATGAGCAGTTCTTC. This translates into CAISPGQDINEQFF.

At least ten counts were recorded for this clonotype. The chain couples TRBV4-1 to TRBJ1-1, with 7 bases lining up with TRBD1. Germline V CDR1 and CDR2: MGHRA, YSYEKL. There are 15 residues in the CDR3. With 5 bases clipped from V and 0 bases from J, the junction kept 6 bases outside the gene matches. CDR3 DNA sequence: TGCGCCAGCAGCAACCCGACAGGGTTGAACACTGAAGCTTTCTTT. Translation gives CASSNPTGLNTEAFF.

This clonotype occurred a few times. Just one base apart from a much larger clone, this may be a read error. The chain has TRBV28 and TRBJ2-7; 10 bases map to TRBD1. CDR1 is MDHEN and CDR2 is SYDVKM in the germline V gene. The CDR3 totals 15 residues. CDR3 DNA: TGTGCCAGCAGTTTCTCGGGACAGGGGTCCTACGATCAGTACTTC. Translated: CASSFSGQGSYDQYF.

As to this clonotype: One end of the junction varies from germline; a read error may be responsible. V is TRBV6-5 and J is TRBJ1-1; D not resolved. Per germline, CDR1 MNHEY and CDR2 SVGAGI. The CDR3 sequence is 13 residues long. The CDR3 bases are TGTACCAGCAGTTGGACGGCGAACACTGAAGCTTTCTTT. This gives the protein CTSSWTANTEAFF.

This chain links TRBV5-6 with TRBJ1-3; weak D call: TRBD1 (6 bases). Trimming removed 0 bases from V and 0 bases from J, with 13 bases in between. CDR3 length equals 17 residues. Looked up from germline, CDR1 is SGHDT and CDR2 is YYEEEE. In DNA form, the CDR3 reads TGTGCCAGCAGCTTGGTCCCAACAGGGCACTCTGGAAACACCATATATTTT. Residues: CASSLVPTGHSGNTIYF. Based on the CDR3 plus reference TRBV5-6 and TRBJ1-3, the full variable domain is DAGVTQSPTHLIKTRGQQVTLRCSPKSGHDTVSWYQQALGQGPQFIFQYYEEEERQRGNFPDRFSGHQFPNYSSELNVNALLLGDSALYLCASSLVPTGHSGNTIYFGEGSWLTVV.

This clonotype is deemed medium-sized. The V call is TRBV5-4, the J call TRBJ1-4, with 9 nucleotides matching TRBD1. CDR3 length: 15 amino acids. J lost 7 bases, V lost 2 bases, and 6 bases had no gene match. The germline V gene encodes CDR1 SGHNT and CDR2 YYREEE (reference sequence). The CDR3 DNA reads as TGTGCCAGCAGCTTTGGGACAGGGAGAAGTGAAAAACTGTTTTTT. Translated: CASSFGTGRSEKLFF.

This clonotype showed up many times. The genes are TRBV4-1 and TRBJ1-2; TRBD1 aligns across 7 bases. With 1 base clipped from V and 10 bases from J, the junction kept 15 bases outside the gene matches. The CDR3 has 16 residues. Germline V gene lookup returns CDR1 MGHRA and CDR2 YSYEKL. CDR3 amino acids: CASSQARTGPLFDYTF. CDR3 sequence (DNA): TGCGCCAGCAGCCAAGCCCGGACAGGCCCCCTATTTGACTACACCTTC.

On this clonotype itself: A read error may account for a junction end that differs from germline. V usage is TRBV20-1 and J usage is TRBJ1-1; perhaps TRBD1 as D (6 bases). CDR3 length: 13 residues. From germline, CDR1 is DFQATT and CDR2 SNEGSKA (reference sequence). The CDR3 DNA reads TGCAGTGCCTCGGGGGGCGCCGGCCCTGAAGCTCTCTTT. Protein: CSASGGAGPEALF.

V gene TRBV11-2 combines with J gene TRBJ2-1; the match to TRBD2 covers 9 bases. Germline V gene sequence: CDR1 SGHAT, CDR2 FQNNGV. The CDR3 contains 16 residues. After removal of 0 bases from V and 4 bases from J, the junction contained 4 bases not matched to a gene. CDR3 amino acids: CASSLDLAGLYNEQFF. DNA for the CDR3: TGTGCCAGCAGCTTAGATCTAGCGGGACTGTACAATGAGCAGTTCTTC.

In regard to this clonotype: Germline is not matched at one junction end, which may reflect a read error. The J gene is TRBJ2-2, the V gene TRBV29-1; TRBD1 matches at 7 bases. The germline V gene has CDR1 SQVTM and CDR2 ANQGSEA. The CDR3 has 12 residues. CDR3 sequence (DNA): TGCAGCGGGGGACAGATCACCGGGGAGCTGTTCTTT. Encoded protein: CSGGQITGELFF.

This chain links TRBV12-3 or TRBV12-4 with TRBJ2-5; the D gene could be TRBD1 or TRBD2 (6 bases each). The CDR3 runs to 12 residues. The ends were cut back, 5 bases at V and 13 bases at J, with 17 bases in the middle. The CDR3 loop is CASSLPGARPYF. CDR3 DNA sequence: TGTGCCAGCAGTCTCCCGGGGGCGCGTCCGTACTTC.

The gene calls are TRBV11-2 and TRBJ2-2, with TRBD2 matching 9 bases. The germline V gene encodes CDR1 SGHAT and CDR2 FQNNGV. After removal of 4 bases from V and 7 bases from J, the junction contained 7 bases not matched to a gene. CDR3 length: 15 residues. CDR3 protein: CASSSIAGAGGELFF. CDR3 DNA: TGTGCCAGCAGCTCGATAGCGGGAGCGGGCGGGGAGCTGTTTTTT. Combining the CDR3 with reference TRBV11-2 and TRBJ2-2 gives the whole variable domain EAGVAQSPRYKIIEKRQSVAFWCNPISGHATLYWYQQILGQGPKLLIQFQNNGVVDDSQLPKDRFSAERLKGVDSTLKIQPAKLEDSAVYLCASSSIAGAGGELFFGEGSRLTVL.

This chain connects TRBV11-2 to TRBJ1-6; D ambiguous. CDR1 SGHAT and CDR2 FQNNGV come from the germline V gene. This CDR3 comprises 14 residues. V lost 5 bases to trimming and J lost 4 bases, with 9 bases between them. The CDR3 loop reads CASSAGRYNSPLHF. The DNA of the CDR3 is TGTGCCAGCAGCGCCGGACGGTATAATTCACCCCTCCACTTT.

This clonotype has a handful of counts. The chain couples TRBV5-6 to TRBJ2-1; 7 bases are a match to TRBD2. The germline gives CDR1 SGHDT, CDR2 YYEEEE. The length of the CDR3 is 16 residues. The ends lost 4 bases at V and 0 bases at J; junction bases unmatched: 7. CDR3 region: CASSPVGGGSYNEQFF. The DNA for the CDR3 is TGTGCCAGCAGCCCTGTTGGCGGGGGCTCCTACAATGAGCAGTTCTTC.

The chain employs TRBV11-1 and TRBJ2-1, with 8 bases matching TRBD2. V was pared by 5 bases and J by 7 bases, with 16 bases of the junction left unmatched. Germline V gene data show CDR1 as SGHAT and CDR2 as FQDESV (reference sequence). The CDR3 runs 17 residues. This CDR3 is CASSQLLPCGRSNEQFF. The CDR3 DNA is TGTGCCAGCAGCCAATTACTTCCTTGCGGGAGGTCTAATGAGCAGTTCTTC.

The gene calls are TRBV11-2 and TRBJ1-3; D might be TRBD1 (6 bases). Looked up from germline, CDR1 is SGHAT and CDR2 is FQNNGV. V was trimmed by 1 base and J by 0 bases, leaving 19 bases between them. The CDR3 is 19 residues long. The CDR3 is CASSLGQDVTRLSGNTIYF. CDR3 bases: TGTGCCAGCAGCTTAGGACAGGATGTAACCCGACTCTCTGGAAACACCATATATTTT.

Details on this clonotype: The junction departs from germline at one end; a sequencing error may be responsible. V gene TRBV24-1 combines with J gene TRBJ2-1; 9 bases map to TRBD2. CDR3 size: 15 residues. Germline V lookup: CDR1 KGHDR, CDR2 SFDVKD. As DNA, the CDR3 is TGTGTCACCAGTGAAGGCCTAGTAGCGGGAGATGAGCAATTCTTC. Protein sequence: CVTSEGLVAGDEQFF.

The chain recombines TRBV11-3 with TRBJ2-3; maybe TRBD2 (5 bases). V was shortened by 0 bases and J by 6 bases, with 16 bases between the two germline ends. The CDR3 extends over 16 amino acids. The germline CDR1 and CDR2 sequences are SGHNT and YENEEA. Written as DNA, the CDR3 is TGTGCCAGCAGCTTAGATAGAGCTAGCTTACCGGATACGCAGTATTTT. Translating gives CASSLDRASLPDTQYF.